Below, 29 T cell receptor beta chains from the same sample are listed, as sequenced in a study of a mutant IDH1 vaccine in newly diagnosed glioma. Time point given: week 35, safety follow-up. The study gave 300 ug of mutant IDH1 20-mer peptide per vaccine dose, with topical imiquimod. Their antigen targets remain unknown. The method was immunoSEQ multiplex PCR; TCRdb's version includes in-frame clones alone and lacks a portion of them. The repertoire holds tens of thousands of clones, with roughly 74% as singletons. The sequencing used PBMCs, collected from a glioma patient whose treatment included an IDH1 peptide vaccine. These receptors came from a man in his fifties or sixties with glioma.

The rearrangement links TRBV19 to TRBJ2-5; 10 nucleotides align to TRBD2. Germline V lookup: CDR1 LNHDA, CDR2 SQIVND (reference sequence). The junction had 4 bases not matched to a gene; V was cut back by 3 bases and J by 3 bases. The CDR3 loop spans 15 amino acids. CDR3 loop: CASSMNSGGEETQYF. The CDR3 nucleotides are TGTGCCAGTAGTATGAACAGCGGGGGGGAAGAGACCCAGTACTTC.

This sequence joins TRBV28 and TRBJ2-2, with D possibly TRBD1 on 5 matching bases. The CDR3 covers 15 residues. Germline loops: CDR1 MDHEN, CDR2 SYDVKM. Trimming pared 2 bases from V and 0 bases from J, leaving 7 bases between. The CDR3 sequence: CASSLGAANTGELFF. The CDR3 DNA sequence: TGTGCCAGCAGTTTAGGGGCCGCGAACACCGGGGAGCTGTTTTTT.

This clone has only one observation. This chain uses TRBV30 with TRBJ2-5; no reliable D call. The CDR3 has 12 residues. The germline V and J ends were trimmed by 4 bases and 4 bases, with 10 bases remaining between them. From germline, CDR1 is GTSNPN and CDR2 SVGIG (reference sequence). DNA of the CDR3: TGTGCCTGGAAGGCCAGCTCAGAGACCCAGTACTTC. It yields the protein CAWKASSETQYF.

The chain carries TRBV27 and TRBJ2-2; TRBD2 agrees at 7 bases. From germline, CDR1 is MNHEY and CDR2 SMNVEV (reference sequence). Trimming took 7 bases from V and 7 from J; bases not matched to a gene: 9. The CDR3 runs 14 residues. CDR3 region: CASKPRGEVGELFF. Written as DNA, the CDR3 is TGTGCCAGCAAACCTCGGGGGGAAGTCGGGGAGCTGTTTTTT.

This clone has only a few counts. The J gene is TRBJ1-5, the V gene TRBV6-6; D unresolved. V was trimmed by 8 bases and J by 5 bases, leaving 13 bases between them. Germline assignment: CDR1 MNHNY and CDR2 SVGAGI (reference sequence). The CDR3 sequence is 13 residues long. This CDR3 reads CASRGRPDQPQHF. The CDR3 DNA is TGTGCCAGCCGGGGTAGACCGGATCAGCCCCAGCATTTT.

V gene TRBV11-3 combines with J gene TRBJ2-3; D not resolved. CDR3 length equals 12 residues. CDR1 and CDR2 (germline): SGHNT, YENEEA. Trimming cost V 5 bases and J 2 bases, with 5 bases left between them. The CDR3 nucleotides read TGTGCCAGCAGCGGGTTCACAGATACGCAGTATTTT. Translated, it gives CASSGFTDTQYF.

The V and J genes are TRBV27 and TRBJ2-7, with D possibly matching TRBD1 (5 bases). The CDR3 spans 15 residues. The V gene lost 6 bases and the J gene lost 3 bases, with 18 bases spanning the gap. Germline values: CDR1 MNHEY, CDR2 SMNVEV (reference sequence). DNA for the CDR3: TGTGCCAGCAGCCCAGTCGACAGTCAAGGCTACGAGCAGTACTTC. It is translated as CASSPVDSQGYEQYF.

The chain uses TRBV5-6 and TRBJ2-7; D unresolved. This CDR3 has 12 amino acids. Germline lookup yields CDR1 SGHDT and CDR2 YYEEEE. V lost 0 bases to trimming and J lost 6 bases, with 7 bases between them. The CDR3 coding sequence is TGTGCCAGCAGCTTGGGGAACCCCGAGCAGTACTTC. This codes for CASSLGNPEQYF.

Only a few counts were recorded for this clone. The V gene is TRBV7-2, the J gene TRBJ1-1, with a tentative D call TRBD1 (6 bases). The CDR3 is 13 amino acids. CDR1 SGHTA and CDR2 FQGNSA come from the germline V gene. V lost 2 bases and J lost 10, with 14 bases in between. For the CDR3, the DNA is TGTGCCAGCAGCTTATTTGGGGGGCGCGGAGCTTTCTTT. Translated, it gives CASSLFGGRGAFF.

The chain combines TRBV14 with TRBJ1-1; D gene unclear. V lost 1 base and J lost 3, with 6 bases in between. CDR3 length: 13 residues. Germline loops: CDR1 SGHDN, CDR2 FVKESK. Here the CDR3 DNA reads TGTGCCAGCAGCCAAGTATCTCACACTGAAGCTTTCTTT. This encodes CASSQVSHTEAFF.

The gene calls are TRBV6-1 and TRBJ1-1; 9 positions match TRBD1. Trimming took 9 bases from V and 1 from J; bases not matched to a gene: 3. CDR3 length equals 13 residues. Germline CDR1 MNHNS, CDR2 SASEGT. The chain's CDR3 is CASVTGGNTEAFF. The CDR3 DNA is TGTGCCAGTGTGACAGGGGGGAACACTGAAGCTTTCTTT.

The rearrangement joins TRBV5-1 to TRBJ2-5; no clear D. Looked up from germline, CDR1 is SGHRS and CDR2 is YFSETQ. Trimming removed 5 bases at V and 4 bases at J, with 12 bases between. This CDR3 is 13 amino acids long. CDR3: CASSLGARETQYF. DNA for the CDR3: TGCGCCAGCAGTCTGGGTGCACGAGAGACCCAGTACTTC.

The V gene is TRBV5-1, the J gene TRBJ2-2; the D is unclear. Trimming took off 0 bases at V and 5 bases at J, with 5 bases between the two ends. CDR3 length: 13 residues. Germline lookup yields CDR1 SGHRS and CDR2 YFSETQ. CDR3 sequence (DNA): TGCGCCAGCAGCTTGGAGATTACCGGGGAGCTGTTTTTT. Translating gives CASSLEITGELFF.

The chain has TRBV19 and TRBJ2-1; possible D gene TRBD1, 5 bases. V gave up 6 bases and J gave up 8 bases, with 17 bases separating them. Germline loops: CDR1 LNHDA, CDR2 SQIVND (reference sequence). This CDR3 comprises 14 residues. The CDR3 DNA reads TGTGCCAGTAGCACCCTTTCAGGGTCGGATGAGCAGTTCTTC. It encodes CASSTLSGSDEQFF.

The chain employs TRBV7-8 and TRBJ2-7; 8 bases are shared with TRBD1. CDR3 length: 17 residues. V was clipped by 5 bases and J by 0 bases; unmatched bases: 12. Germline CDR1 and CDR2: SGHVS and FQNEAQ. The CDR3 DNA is TGTGCCAGCAGCCTAAGTGGTAGGGACAGGAGCTCCTACGAGCAGTACTTC. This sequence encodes CASSLSGRDRSSYEQYF.

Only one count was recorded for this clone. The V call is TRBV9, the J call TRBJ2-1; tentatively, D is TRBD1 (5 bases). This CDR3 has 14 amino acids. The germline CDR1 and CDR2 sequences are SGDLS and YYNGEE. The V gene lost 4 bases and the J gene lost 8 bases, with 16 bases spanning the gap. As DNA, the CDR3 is TGTGCCAGCAGCCCTCACAACGCAGGGCATGAGCAGTTCTTC. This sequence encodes CASSPHNAGHEQFF.

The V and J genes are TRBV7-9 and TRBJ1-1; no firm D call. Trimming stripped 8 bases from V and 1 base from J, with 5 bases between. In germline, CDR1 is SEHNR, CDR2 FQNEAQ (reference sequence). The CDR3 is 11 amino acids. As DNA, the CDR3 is TGTGCCAGCGGGAGGAACACTGAAGCTTTCTTT. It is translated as CASGRNTEAFF.

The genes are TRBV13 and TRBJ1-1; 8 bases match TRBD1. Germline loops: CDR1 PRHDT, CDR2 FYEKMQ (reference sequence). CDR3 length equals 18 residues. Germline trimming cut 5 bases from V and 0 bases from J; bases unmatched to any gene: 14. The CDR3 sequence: CASSPPGGQVSLNTEAFF. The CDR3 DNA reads TGTGCCAGCAGCCCCCCAGGGGGCCAGGTGAGTTTGAACACTGAAGCTTTCTTT.

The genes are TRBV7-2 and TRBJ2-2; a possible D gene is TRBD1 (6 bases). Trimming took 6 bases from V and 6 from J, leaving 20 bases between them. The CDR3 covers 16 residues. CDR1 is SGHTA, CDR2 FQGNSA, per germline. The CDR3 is CASRAYGQPNSGELFF. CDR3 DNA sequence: TGTGCCAGCAGGGCGTACGGACAGCCAAATTCCGGGGAGCTGTTTTTT. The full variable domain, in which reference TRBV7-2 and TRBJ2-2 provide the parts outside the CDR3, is GAGVSQSPSNKVTEKGKDVELRCDPISGHTALYWYRQSLGQGLEFLIYFQGNSAPDKSGLPSDRFSAERTGGSVSTLTIQRTQQEDSAVYLCASRAYGQPNSGELFFGEGSRLTVL.

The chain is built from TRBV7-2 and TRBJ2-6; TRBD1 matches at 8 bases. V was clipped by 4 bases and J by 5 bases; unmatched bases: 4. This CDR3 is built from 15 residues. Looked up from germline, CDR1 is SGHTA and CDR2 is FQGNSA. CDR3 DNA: TGTGCCAGCAGCTCCGGACAGGGTAGGGCCAACGTCCTGACTTTC. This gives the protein CASSSGQGRANVLTF.

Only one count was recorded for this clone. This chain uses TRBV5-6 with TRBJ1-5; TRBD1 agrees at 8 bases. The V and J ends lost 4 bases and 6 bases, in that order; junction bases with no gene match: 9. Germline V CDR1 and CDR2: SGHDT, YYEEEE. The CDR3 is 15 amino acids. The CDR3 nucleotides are TGTGCCAGCAGCAAGAATCAGGGGGCGATTCAGCCCCAGCATTTT. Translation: CASSKNQGAIQPQHF. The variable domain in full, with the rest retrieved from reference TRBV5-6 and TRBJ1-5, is DAGVTQSPTHLIKTRGQQVTLRCSPKSGHDTVSWYQQALGQGPQFIFQYYEEEERQRGNFPDRFSGHQFPNYSSELNVNALLLGDSALYLCASSKNQGAIQPQHFGDGTRLSIL.

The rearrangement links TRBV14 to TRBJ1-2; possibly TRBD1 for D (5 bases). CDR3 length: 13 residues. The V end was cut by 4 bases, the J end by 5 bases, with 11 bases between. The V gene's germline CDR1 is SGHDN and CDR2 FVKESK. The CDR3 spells CASSPQGDYGYTF. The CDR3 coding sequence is TGTGCCAGCAGCCCCCAGGGTGATTATGGCTACACCTTC.

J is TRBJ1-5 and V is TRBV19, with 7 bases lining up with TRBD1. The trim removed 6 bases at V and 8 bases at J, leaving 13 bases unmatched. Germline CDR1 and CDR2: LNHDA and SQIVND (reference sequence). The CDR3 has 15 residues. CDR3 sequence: CASRETGPSLKPQHF. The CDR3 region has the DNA TGTGCCAGTAGGGAGACAGGGCCTAGTCTGAAGCCCCAGCATTTT.

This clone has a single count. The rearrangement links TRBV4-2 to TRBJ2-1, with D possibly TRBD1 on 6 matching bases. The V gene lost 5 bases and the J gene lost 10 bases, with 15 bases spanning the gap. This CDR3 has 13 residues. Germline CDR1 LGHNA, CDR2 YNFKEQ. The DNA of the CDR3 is TGTGCCAGCAGCAAGCTGGGGGCATGGGAGCAGTTCTTC. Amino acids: CASSKLGAWEQFF.

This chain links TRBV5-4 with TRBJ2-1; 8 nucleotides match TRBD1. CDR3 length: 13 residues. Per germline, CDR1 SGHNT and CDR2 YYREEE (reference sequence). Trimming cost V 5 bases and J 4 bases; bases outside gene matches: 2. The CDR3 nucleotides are TGTGCCAGCAGGGACAGGGATTACAATGAGCAGTTCTTC. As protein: CASRDRDYNEQFF.

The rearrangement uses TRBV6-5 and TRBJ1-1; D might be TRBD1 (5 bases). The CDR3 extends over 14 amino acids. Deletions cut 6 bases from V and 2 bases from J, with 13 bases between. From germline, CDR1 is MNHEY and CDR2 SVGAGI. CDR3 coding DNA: TGTGCCAGCAGCCCCCCTAGGGGTAACACTGAAGCTTTCTTT. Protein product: CASSPPRGNTEAFF.

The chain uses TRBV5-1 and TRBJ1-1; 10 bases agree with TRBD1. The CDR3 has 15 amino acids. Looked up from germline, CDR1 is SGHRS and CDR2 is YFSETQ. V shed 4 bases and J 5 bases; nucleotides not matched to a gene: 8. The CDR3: CASSLGGQGWTEAFF. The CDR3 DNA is TGCGCCAGCAGCCTGGGGGGACAGGGGTGGACTGAAGCTTTCTTT. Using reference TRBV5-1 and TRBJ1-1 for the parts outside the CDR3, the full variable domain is KAGVTQTPRYLIKTRGQQVTLSCSPISGHRSVSWYQQTPGQGLQFLFEYFSETQRNKGNFPGRFSGRQFSNSRSEMNVSTLELGDSALYLCASSLGGQGWTEAFFGQGTRLTVV.

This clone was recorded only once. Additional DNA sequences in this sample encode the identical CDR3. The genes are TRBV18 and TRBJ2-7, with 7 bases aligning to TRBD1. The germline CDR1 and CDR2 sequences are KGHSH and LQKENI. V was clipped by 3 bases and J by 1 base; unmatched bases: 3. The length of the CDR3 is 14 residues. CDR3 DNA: TGTGCCAGCTCACCTCCGGGACAGTCCTACGAGCAGTACTTC. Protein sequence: CASSPPGQSYEQYF.

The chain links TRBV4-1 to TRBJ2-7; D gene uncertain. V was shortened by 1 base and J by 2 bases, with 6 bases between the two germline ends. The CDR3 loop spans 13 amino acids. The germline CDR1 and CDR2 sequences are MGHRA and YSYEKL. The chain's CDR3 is CASSQVLAYEQYF. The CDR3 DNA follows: TGCGCCAGCAGCCAAGTCCTGGCCTACGAGCAGTACTTC.